This T cell receptor (beta chain) was observed in a study of prognosis after radiotherapy for stage I lung cancer. Across the study: Tumors were squamous cell carcinoma in more than 5 patients and adenocarcinoma in approximately twelve. Study results and caveats: The study found that unique TCR clone counts fell after stereotactic body radiation therapy, median approximately 9,600 versus 7,200. Tumor-specific reactivity of the expanded TCR clones remained undetermined.

The CDR3 is 15 amino acids. With 3 bases removed from V and 5 bases from J, the gap between germline ends came to 19 bases. Germline-derived CDR1 and CDR2 are DFQATT and SNEGSKA (reference sequence). As regards this clonotype: Antigen: not known. One base away lies a much larger clone, so this may be a sequencing read error.

Two-round multiplex PCR, the amplification method, yielded TCR beta CDR3 from genomic DNA. Gene-specific primers for each TRBV and TRBJ gene drove first-round PCR. TCRdb ran MiXCR on the multiplex PCR reads and lists one entry per CDR3 protein. The sample yields around 30,000 distinct CDR3 sequences, roughly 30% seen once. The sequence was obtained from a donor over 45 with non-small cell lung cancer. Sequences were derived from PBMCs, sampled before or after stereotactic body radiation therapy (not recorded which). This chain connects TRBV20-1 to TRBJ2-5; D possibly corresponds to TRBD2 (6 bases). CDR3 bases: TGCAGTGCTAGCGTGGGGAGGTGGCACGGTGAGACCCAGTACTTC. Translated: CSASVGRWHGETQYF.